The clone carrying this TCR beta chain appeared once. Other DNA sequences of this sample code for an identical CDR3. These data come from a study of shared clonotypes between healthy human individuals. Germline loops: CDR1 MGHRA, CDR2 YSYEKL. The CDR3 spans 13 residues. Trimming removed 1 base from V and 2 bases from J, with 6 bases in between. Template for every sorted-subset replicate PCR totaled about 0.2 ug DNA, around 33,000 T cell genomes. The table came from immunoSEQ multiplex PCR; TCRdb's copy has only in-frame clones and leaves some out. The table has some 2,400,000 clones, around 95% seen once. All donors were Caucasian adults living in Nashville, Tennessee.

Sequencing was done on a sample of naive CD4+ T cells sorted from blood. Subset indicated: CD45RA+ positively selected. This chain links TRBV4-1 with TRBJ2-7; TRBD2 might be the D (6 bases). The receptor's source is a young man in good health. This CDR3 is CASSQGEAYEQYF. For the CDR3, the DNA is TGCGCCAGCAGCCAAGGGGAGGCCTACGAGCAGTACTTC.